Each of the 5 T cell receptor beta chains below was sequenced from the same sample in a study of blood T cell repertoires in COVID-19. Assay used: immunoSEQ multiplex PCR; TCRdb lists only in-frame clones, some missing. Of over 350,000 clones in the sample, 85% to 90% were seen once. Sequencing was performed on PBMCs or T cells enriched from blood (not recorded which). These receptor sequences come from a woman between 18 and 30 years old who had recovered from COVID-19.

V usage is TRBV28 and J usage is TRBJ1-4; no definite D call. CDR3 length: 13 residues. CDR1 is MDHEN, CDR2 SYDVKM, per germline. V lost 7 bases, J lost 8 bases, and 14 bases lay in between. CDR3 protein: CASNLGVWEKLFF. In nucleotides, the CDR3 is TGTGCCAGCAACCTCGGGGTTTGGGAAAAACTGTTTTTT. The full variable domain, completed using reference TRBV28 and TRBJ1-4, is DVKVTQSSRYLVKRTGEKVFLECVQDMDHENMFWYRQDPGLGLRLIYFSYDVKMKEKGDIPEGYSVSREKKERFSLILESASTNQTSMYLCASNLGVWEKLFFGSGTQLSVL.

V is TRBV7-9 and J is TRBJ2-2; 7 bases are a match to TRBD2. Germline V gene lookup returns CDR1 SEHNR and CDR2 FQNEAQ (reference sequence). Losses at the gene ends were 7 bases for V and 7 bases for J; bases not matched to a gene: 12. The CDR3 spans 15 residues. This CDR3 reads CASTASSGALGELFF. CDR3 nucleotides: TGTGCCAGCACCGCCTCAAGCGGGGCTCTCGGGGAGCTGTTTTTT.

The chain joins TRBV3-1 (or the pseudogene TRBV3-2) to TRBJ2-3, with 11 nucleotides matching TRBD2. J gave up 4 bases and V 2 bases, and 5 bases lay outside the gene matches. Germline-derived CDR1 and CDR2 are LGHDT and YNNKEL (reference sequence). The CDR3 runs 16 residues. The CDR3 nucleotides are TGTGCCAGCAGCCAAATAGCGGGGGGGCCGGCAGATACGCAGTATTTT. Its translation: CASSQIAGGPADTQYF.

The V and J genes are TRBV6-5 and TRBJ2-3, with D perhaps matching TRBD1 (6 bases). Germline V CDR1 and CDR2: MNHEY, SVGAGI. This CDR3 spans 15 amino acids. The ends were cut back, 7 bases at V and 2 bases at J, with 16 bases in the middle. The CDR3 region is CASKFPGQNTDTQYF. The CDR3 bases are TGTGCCAGCAAGTTCCCGGGACAAAACACAGATACGCAGTATTTT.

V and J are TRBV2 and TRBJ1-5; TRBD1 matches 8 bases. This CDR3 region has 14 residues. Germline assignment: CDR1 SNHLY and CDR2 FYNNEI. The trim removed 5 bases at V and 5 bases at J, leaving 5 bases unmatched. The CDR3 here is CASSTGQGDQPQHF. Written as DNA, the CDR3 is TGTGCCAGCAGTACCGGACAGGGCGATCAGCCCCAGCATTTT.